These 27 T cell receptor beta chains share one sample of origin, sequenced in a study of blood T cell repertoires in COVID-19. Measured with immunoSEQ multiplex PCR; TCRdb has only the in-frame clones, and not every one. There are tens of thousands of clones in the sample; about 89% occur only once, and over 5% lies in the top ten. Sequences were obtained from peripheral blood. Source of these receptors: a man aged 55 to 70 with COVID-19, enrolled during active disease.

The chain carries TRBV7-6 and TRBJ1-1, with D tentatively TRBD1 (6 bases). Between the trimmed V and J ends, which lost 2 bases and 0 bases, there was a span of 13 bases. The CDR3 has 16 residues. CDR1 is SGHVS, CDR2 FNYEAQ, per germline. The CDR3 sequence is CASSLLSAGVNTEAFF. The CDR3 coding sequence is TGTGCCAGCAGCTTACTCTCAGCAGGGGTGAACACTGAAGCTTTCTTT.

This chain links TRBV5-5 with TRBJ2-2; 16 positions agree with TRBD2. V dropped 4 bases and J dropped 3; count of bases not matched to a gene: 6. The CDR3 loop spans 18 amino acids. Germline lookup yields CDR1 SGHKS and CDR2 YYEKEE (reference sequence). The CDR3 DNA reads as TGTGCCAGCAGCCCGGGACTAGCGGGAGGGCCGGACACCGGGGAGCTGTTTTTT. This translates into CASSPGLAGGPDTGELFF.

V gene TRBV19 combines with J gene TRBJ1-5; possibly TRBD1 for D (6 bases). The CDR3 spans 14 residues. V lost 5 bases and J lost 4, with 12 bases in between. The V gene's germline CDR1 is LNHDA and CDR2 SQIVND (reference sequence). In DNA form, the CDR3 reads TGTGCCAGTAGTCCCAACAGGGAAAATCAGCCCCAGCATTTT. This encodes CASSPNRENQPQHF.

The V gene is TRBV7-8, the J gene TRBJ2-5, with D unclear. Deletions cut 4 bases from V and 2 bases from J, with 2 bases between. CDR3 size: 11 residues. In germline, CDR1 is SGHVS, CDR2 FQNEAQ. The CDR3 DNA is TGTGCCAGCAGCTCTCAAGAGACCCAGTACTTC. This translates into CASSSQETQYF.

The chain recombines TRBV18 with TRBJ1-1; D ambiguous. CDR1 is KGHSH, CDR2 LQKENI, per germline. Deletions cut 6 bases from V and 6 bases from J, with 14 bases between. The CDR3 extends over 13 amino acids. CDR3 nucleotide sequence: TGTGCCAGCTCCCCTAGGATAGGCCCTGAAGCTTTCTTT. Protein: CASSPRIGPEAFF.

J is TRBJ2-1 and V is TRBV30; no firm D call. Trimming pared 3 bases from V and 6 bases from J, leaving 6 bases between. Germline V gene lookup returns CDR1 GTSNPN and CDR2 SVGIG (reference sequence). The CDR3 runs 11 residues. The CDR3 loop is CAWSPSNEQFF. CDR3 nucleotides: TGTGCCTGGAGCCCTTCCAATGAGCAGTTCTTC.

The chain joins TRBV6-2 or TRBV6-3 to TRBJ1-2, with TRBD1 as a possible D gene (6 bases). Per the germline V gene, CDR1 is MNHEY and CDR2 is SVGEGT. The CDR3 is made up of 13 amino acids. The ends were cut back, 2 bases at V and 5 bases at J, with 9 bases in the middle. The CDR3 DNA reads as TGTGCCAGCAGTTACGTGACAGGATATGGCTACACCTTC. Residues: CASSYVTGYGYTF.

The genes are TRBV2 and TRBJ1-6; tentative D call: TRBD1 (5 bases). Looked up from germline, CDR1 is SNHLY and CDR2 is FYNNEI. Trimming left V 1 base short and J 6 bases short, with 13 bases between. The CDR3 is 16 residues long. The chain's CDR3 is CASSEEGYRSNSPLHF. The CDR3 region has the DNA TGTGCCAGCAGTGAAGAGGGTTACAGGTCTAATTCACCCCTCCACTTT.

The chain is built from TRBV5-1 and TRBJ2-2; D is unclear. The CDR3 totals 13 residues. The germline CDR1 and CDR2 sequences are SGHRS and YFSETQ. V gave up 0 bases and J gave up 5 bases, with 5 bases separating them. In nucleotides, the CDR3 is TGCGCCAGCAGCTTGGTACTTACCGGGGAGCTGTTTTTT. This sequence encodes CASSLVLTGELFF.

This sequence joins TRBV3-1 (or the pseudogene TRBV3-2) and TRBJ1-4, with 7 bases identical to TRBD1. Germline V gives CDR1 LGHDT, CDR2 YNNKEL (reference sequence). The J segment lost 3 bases and the V segment lost 2 bases, leaving 3 bases of the junction unmatched. The CDR3 contains 15 residues. The CDR3 reads CASSQPGTANEKLFF. CDR3 DNA sequence: TGTGCCAGCAGCCAACCCGGGACAGCTAATGAAAAACTGTTTTTT.

V is TRBV19 and J is TRBJ1-1; D not certain. This CDR3 comprises 13 residues. Germline V gives CDR1 LNHDA, CDR2 SQIVND (reference sequence). The ends were cut back, 4 bases at V and 0 bases at J, with 6 bases in the middle. The CDR3 here is CASSTGMNTEAFF. CDR3 nucleotide sequence: TGTGCCAGTAGTACCGGGATGAACACTGAAGCTTTCTTT.

The rearrangement links TRBV5-4 to TRBJ2-1; 9 bases match TRBD2. CDR1 and CDR2 (germline): SGHNT, YYREEE (reference sequence). J lost 4 bases, V lost 3 bases, and 8 bases had no gene match. CDR3 size: 16 residues. The CDR3 region has the DNA TGTGCCAGCAGCTCCTTGACTAGCGGAAATTACAATGAGCAGTTCTTC. Protein product: CASSSLTSGNYNEQFF.

The chain employs TRBV7-6 and TRBJ2-2; a possible D gene is TRBD2 (7 bases). The CDR3 length is 15 residues. Germline V gene data show CDR1 as SGHVS and CDR2 as FNYEAQ. Trimming stripped 2 bases from V and 7 bases from J, with 14 bases between. For the CDR3, the DNA is TGTGCCAGCAGCTTAACCGGGGGGCTGAACGGGGAGCTGTTTTTT. This sequence encodes CASSLTGGLNGELFF.

The chain uses TRBV5-6 and TRBJ1-2; D is ambiguous. This CDR3 is 15 amino acids long. V was cut by 1 base and J by 4 bases, with 14 bases left in between. Germline V gene data show CDR1 as SGHDT and CDR2 as YYEEEE. The CDR3 nucleotides are TGTGCCAGCAGCTTGCGGGGAATTGGGAGCTATGGCTACACCTTC. It translates to CASSLRGIGSYGYTF.

The chain couples TRBV11-3 to TRBJ2-1; 8 bases fit TRBD2. Trimming at V came to 0 bases and at J to 5 bases, leaving 6 bases not matched to a gene. CDR3 length: 16 residues. The germline V gene has CDR1 SGHNT and CDR2 YENEEA. The CDR3 region has the DNA TGTGCCAGCAGCTTAGAGATTTTAGCGGGGAACAATGAGCAGTTCTTC. Its protein is CASSLEILAGNNEQFF.

This chain connects TRBV11-2 to TRBJ1-1, with TRBD1 identical over 7 bases. Trimming at V came to 5 bases and at J to 8 bases, leaving 5 bases not matched to a gene. The CDR3 consists of 12 residues. CDR1 SGHAT and CDR2 FQNNGV come from the germline V gene. This CDR3 is CASSHGTAEAFF. CDR3 bases: TGTGCCAGCAGCCATGGGACAGCAGAAGCTTTCTTT.

The rearrangement links TRBV3-1 (or the pseudogene TRBV3-2) to TRBJ2-7, with D possibly matching TRBD2 (6 bases). CDR1 LGHDT and CDR2 YNNKEL come from the germline V gene (reference sequence). This CDR3 is built from 14 residues. The V end lost 3 bases, the J end lost 3 bases, and 12 bases lay between the germline ends. DNA of the CDR3: TGTGCCAGCAGCCAGAATCGGGGGTTCTACGAGCAGTACTTC. Amino acid sequence: CASSQNRGFYEQYF.

The rearrangement uses TRBV7-9 and TRBJ2-1, with 9 bases lining up with TRBD2. Germline CDR1 and CDR2: SEHNR and FQNEAQ (reference sequence). This CDR3 has 15 residues. V lost 3 bases, J lost 0 bases, and 0 bases stayed unmatched. The CDR3 reads CASSFSGSSYNEQFF. CDR3 bases: TGTGCCAGCAGCTTTAGCGGGAGCTCCTACAATGAGCAGTTCTTC.

The V gene is TRBV2, the J gene TRBJ2-3, with 8 bases matching TRBD2. Trimming cost V 2 bases and J 6 bases; bases outside gene matches: 7. CDR3 length equals 15 residues. Germline loops: CDR1 SNHLY, CDR2 FYNNEI. CDR3 sequence (DNA): TGTGCCAGCAGTGAACGGAGCGGGAGCGGGGATACGCAGTATTTT. Translated, it gives CASSERSGSGDTQYF.

V usage is TRBV28 and J usage is TRBJ2-5; 11 bases are a match to TRBD2. The J segment lost 4 bases and the V segment lost 6 bases, leaving 7 bases of the junction unmatched. The germline CDR1 and CDR2 sequences are MDHEN and SYDVKM. The CDR3 runs to 15 residues. DNA of the CDR3: TGTGCCAGCAGCCCCAGGCTAGCGGGAGGAGAGACCCAGTACTTC. It codes for CASSPRLAGGETQYF.

The V gene is TRBV6-5, the J gene TRBJ2-2; 9 positions match TRBD2. The CDR3 extends over 16 amino acids. Trimming removed 3 bases from V and 5 bases from J; junction bases left unmatched: 7. CDR1 and CDR2 from the germline V gene are MNHEY and SVGAGI. The CDR3 bases are TGTGCCAGCAGTTATCCAAGCGGGAGGCGTACCGGGGAGCTGTTTTTT. It codes for CASSYPSGRRTGELFF.

This clone came up a few times. CDR3 loop: CAWRKTGGPYEQYF. Written as DNA, the CDR3 is TGTGCCTGGAGAAAGACTGGAGGGCCCTACGAGCAGTACTTC. The genes are TRBV30 and TRBJ2-7, with D perhaps matching TRBD2 (6 bases). Per germline, CDR1 GTSNPN and CDR2 SVGIG (reference sequence). Trimming stripped 3 bases from V and 2 bases from J, with 14 bases between. CDR3 length: 14 amino acids.

The CDR3 DNA follows: TGTGCCAGCAGCGTACTAGCGGGGAGCAATGAGCAGTTCTTC. As protein: CASSVLAGSNEQFF. The V call is TRBV9, the J call TRBJ2-1; 9 bases are a match to TRBD2. Trimming removed 1 base from V and 6 bases from J; junction bases left unmatched: 2. There are 14 residues in the CDR3. Germline values: CDR1 SGDLS, CDR2 YYNGEE.

The rearrangement joins TRBV5-8 to TRBJ2-2; D call uncertain. Trimming left V 2 bases short and J 5 bases short, with 10 bases between. CDR1 and CDR2 (germline): SGHTS, YDEGEE. The CDR3 loop spans 14 amino acids. CDR3 sequence (DNA): TGTGCCAGCAGCTTCCGGTATCAAACCGGGGAGCTGTTTTTT. Translated: CASSFRYQTGELFF.

V is TRBV9 and J is TRBJ2-1, with 13 bases that match TRBD2. J gave up 8 bases and V 4 bases, and 9 bases lay outside the gene matches. Germline-derived CDR1 and CDR2 are SGDLS and YYNGEE. CDR3 length: 16 residues. This chain's CDR3 is CASSPSGTSGNDEQFF. The CDR3 nucleotides are TGTGCCAGCAGCCCCTCCGGGACTAGCGGGAACGATGAGCAGTTCTTC.

This clone has only one observation. The chain has TRBV11-3 and TRBJ1-3; the match to TRBD1 covers 7 bases. CDR1 and CDR2 from the germline V gene are SGHNT and YENEEA. The CDR3 has 14 residues. With 5 bases clipped from V and 3 bases from J, the junction kept 4 bases outside the gene matches. CDR3 DNA: TGTGCCAGCAGCAGCCGGGACAGTGGAAACACCATATATTTT. This codes for CASSSRDSGNTIYF.

The chain links TRBV19 to TRBJ2-7; D is possibly TRBD1 (6 bases). The germline gives CDR1 LNHDA, CDR2 SQIVND (reference sequence). V was shortened by 2 bases and J by 1 base, with 15 bases between the two germline ends. This CDR3 contains 16 residues. CDR3 sequence reads: CASSINLGALSYEQYF. CDR3 nucleotides: TGTGCCAGTAGTATAAATCTGGGGGCCCTTTCCTACGAGCAGTACTTC.